This T cell receptor (beta chain) was sequenced during a study of T cells in Graves' hyperthyroidism and ophthalmopathy. Whole-study findings and limits: Stable hyperthyroidism was told apart from ophthalmopathy by a model built on 13 V-J features.

Germline loops: CDR1 MDHEN, CDR2 SYDVKM. The CDR3 loop spans 15 amino acids. After removal of 3 bases from V and 4 bases from J, the junction contained 8 bases not matched to a gene. Newly diagnosed patients aged 18 to 65 had hyperthyroidism of under 2 months' duration. Amplified TCR beta CDR3 regions derived from RNA transcripts. RT-PCR in the first round (using the HTBI primer set) targeted the TCR CDR3. TCRdb reanalysed the multiplex PCR reads using MiXCR and keeps one entry per CDR3 protein. The table lists approximately 510,000 distinct CDR3 sequences, around 20% of them singletons. This clonotype was counted at least ten times. What it binds is not known.

V gene TRBV28 combines with J gene TRBJ2-5; 7 bases align to TRBD2. The sequencing sample was made of blood. This clonotype originated in a young man with Graves' hyperthyroidism. CDR3 sequence: CASSFLTTSRETQYF. The DNA for the CDR3 is TGTGCCAGCAGTTTCCTAACGACTAGCAGAGAGACCCAGTACTTC.